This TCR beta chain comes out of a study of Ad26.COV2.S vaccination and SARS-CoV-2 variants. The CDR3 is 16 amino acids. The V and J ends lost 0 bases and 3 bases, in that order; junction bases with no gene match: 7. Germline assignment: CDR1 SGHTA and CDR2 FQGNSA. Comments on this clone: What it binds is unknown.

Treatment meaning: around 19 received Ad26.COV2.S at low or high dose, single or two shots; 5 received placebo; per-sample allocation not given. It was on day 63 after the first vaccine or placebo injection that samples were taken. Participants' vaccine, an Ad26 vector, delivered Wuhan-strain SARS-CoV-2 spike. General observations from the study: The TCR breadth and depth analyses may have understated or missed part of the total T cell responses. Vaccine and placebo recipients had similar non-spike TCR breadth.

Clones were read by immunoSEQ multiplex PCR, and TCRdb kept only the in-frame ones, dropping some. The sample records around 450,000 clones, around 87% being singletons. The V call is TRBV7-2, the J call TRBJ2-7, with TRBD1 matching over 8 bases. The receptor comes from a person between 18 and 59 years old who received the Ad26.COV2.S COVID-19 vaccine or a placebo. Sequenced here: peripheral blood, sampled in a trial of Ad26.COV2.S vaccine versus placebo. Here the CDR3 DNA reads TGTGCCAGCAGCTTAGCGCCTGTACAGGGGGACTACGAGCAGTACTTC. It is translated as CASSLAPVQGDYEQYF.